This T cell receptor (beta chain) was captured by sequencing in a study of control samples from healthy donors and cancer patients. The CDR3 runs 13 residues. The V gene lost 6 bases and the J gene lost 0 bases, with 8 bases spanning the gap. Method: immunoSEQ multiplex PCR; TCRdb's copy keeps in-frame clones and lacks some. Of 95,000 to 100,000 clones detected, 85% to 90% appear once; the ten largest clones hold approximately 8.3%. The chain employs TRBV12-3 or TRBV12-4 and TRBJ1-1; D is uncertain. Specimen: blood. The sequence was obtained from a man younger than 40 in good health. The CDR3 protein is CASRSVMNTEAFF. The CDR3, as DNA: TGTGCCAGCAGATCCGTTATGAACACTGAAGCTTTCTTT.